The T cell receptor beta chain described here comes from a study of patients and donors after allogeneic stem cell transplantation. Germline CDR1 and CDR2: MNHEY and SVGAGI. The CDR3 is 17 residues long. With V trimmed by 4 bases and J by 9 bases, 14 bases remained unmatched. Using its own MiXCR run on the RT-PCR reads, TCRdb lists one record per CDR3 protein. The table lists 160,000 or so distinct CDR3 sequences, approximately 22% of them singletons. The genes are TRBV6-5 and TRBJ2-1; 11 nucleotides align to TRBD2. Material: blood, either unsorted or a sorted T cell fraction (not recorded which). The sequence came from a human donor who was either an allogeneic HSCT recipient or a stem cell or donor lymphocyte infusion donor (not recorded which). It is not recorded whose cells these are; they may come from a transplant donor. The CDR3 spells CASSWDLSGRAEGEQFF. The CDR3 coding sequence is TGTGCCAGCAGTTGGGACCTTAGCGGGAGGGCCGAAGGTGAGCAGTTCTTC.